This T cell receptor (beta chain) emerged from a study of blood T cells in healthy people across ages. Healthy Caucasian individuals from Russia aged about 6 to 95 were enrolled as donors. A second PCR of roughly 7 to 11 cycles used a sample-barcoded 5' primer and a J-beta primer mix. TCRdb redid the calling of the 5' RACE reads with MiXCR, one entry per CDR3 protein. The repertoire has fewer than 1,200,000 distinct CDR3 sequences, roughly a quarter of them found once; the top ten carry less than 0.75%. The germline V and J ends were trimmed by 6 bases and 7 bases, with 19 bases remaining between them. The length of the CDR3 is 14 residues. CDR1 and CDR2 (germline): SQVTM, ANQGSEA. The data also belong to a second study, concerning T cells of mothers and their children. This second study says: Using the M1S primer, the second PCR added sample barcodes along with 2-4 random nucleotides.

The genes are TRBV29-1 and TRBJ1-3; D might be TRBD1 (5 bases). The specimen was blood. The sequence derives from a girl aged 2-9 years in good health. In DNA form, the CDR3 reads TGCAGCGTCGGGACGGCGGGGCGTAGGAACACCATATATTTT. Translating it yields CSVGTAGRRNTIYF.